These T cell receptor beta chains were read from a single sample in a study of blood T cell repertoires in COVID-19. The method was immunoSEQ multiplex PCR; TCRdb's version includes in-frame clones alone and lacks a portion of them. The profile shows roughly 350,000 clones, about 85% of them singletons. Sequenced: peripheral blood. The receptor set was obtained from a woman aged 18 to 35 with acute or convalescent COVID-19. Each CDR3 is given with its conserved first and last residue. Each record gives: CDR3 DNA, CDR3 protein, V gene, J gene, D gene, clone size. D genes are given only for firm matches. Clone size is shown for a subset of rows, as once, few, many or a class of expanded clone.

CDR3nt: TGTGCCAGCAGTTTGAGGGGGACTAGTTCCTACGAGCAGTACTTC; CDR3aa: CASSLRGTSSYEQYF; v_gene: TRBV27; j_gene: TRBJ2-7; d_gene: TRBD2; abundance: few
CDR3nt: TGTGCCAGCAGCTTTAGCGGTGAAGCTTTCTTT; CDR3aa: CASSFSGEAFF; v_gene: TRBV5-6; j_gene: TRBJ1-1; d_gene: NA; abundance: NA
CDR3nt: TGTGCTAGTGGTACGGGACAGGGAAGCACAGATACGCAGTATTTT; CDR3aa: CASGTGQGSTDTQYF; v_gene: TRBV12-5; j_gene: TRBJ2-3; d_gene: TRBD1; abundance: NA
CDR3nt: TGCAGCGTTGAAGGACGTATATCCGGACAGCTATTT; CDR3aa: CSVEGRISGQLF; v_gene: TRBV29-1; j_gene: TRBJ1-1; d_gene: NA; abundance: NA
CDR3nt: TGTGCCAGCAGCTTGGGACTAGCGGGAGAGGATACGCAGTATTTT; CDR3aa: CASSLGLAGEDTQYF; v_gene: TRBV7-9; j_gene: TRBJ2-3; d_gene: TRBD2; abundance: NA
CDR3nt: TGTGCCAGCAGACGCCGGGACAGGCCATTCTACGAGCAGTACTTC; CDR3aa: CASRRRDRPFYEQYF; v_gene: TRBV27; j_gene: TRBJ2-7; d_gene: TRBD1; abundance: NA
CDR3nt: TGTGCCAGCAGTGGACAGGGGGCAGGGGAGACCCAGTACTTC; CDR3aa: CASSGQGAGETQYF; v_gene: TRBV2; j_gene: TRBJ2-5; d_gene: TRBD1; abundance: NA
CDR3nt: TGTGCCAGCTCACTCCAACAGGCGGCTGGAAACACCATATATTTT; CDR3aa: CASSLQQAAGNTIYF; v_gene: TRBV18; j_gene: TRBJ1-3; d_gene: NA; abundance: NA
CDR3nt: TGCGCCAGCAGTCCAAGGCCGAGGGGGAAGAACACTGAAGCTTTCTTT; CDR3aa: CASSPRPRGKNTEAFF; v_gene: TRBV4-1; j_gene: TRBJ1-1; d_gene: NA; abundance: once
CDR3nt: TGTGCCAGCAGCCCCGAGGTGGGGCACAAGTACAATGAGCAGTTCTTC; CDR3aa: CASSPEVGHKYNEQFF; v_gene: TRBV9; j_gene: TRBJ2-1; d_gene: NA; abundance: NA
CDR3nt: TGTGCCAGCAGCTTAGGAGGGGGCGGGAATTCACCCCTCCACTTT; CDR3aa: CASSLGGGGNSPLHF; v_gene: TRBV13; j_gene: TRBJ1-6; d_gene: TRBD1; abundance: NA
CDR3nt: TGTGCCAGCAGTTATTACCCGGGACTAGCGGGAGCGGGGAATGAGCAGTTCTTC; CDR3aa: CASSYYPGLAGAGNEQFF; v_gene: TRBV7-3; j_gene: TRBJ2-1; d_gene: TRBD2; abundance: NA
CDR3nt: TGTGCCACCAAAGGACTAGCGGGACCCGGGGAGCTGTTTTTT; CDR3aa: CATKGLAGPGELFF; v_gene: TRBV7-9; j_gene: TRBJ2-2; d_gene: TRBD2; abundance: NA
CDR3nt: TGCGCCAGCAGTCAAGCCCGCCAGGGAGAAGCTTTCTTT; CDR3aa: CASSQARQGEAFF; v_gene: TRBV23-1; j_gene: TRBJ1-1; d_gene: NA; abundance: NA
CDR3nt: TGTGCCAGCAGCCGACAGGGCACTAATGAAAAACTGTTTTTT; CDR3aa: CASSRQGTNEKLFF; v_gene: TRBV3-1/TRBV3-2; j_gene: TRBJ1-4; d_gene: TRBD1; abundance: NA
CDR3nt: TGCGCCAGCTCTCGGGAGTATAACTATGGCTACACCTTC; CDR3aa: CASSREYNYGYTF; v_gene: TRBV23-1; j_gene: TRBJ1-2; d_gene: NA; abundance: NA
CDR3nt: TGTGCCAGCAGCTCGGGGACAGGCCTCTCACCCCTCCACTTT; CDR3aa: CASSSGTGLSPLHF; v_gene: TRBV5-6; j_gene: TRBJ1-6; d_gene: TRBD1; abundance: NA
CDR3nt: TGTGCCAGCAGTTTAGAAGGGGAAGAGACCCAGTACTTC; CDR3aa: CASSLEGEETQYF; v_gene: TRBV12-3/TRBV12-4; j_gene: TRBJ2-5; d_gene: NA; abundance: NA
CDR3nt: TGTGCCAGCAGCCTTGTGCGGGGGGCTACAGATACGCAGTATTTT; CDR3aa: CASSLVRGATDTQYF; v_gene: TRBV3-1/TRBV3-2; j_gene: TRBJ2-3; d_gene: TRBD2; abundance: once
CDR3nt: TGTGCCAGCAGGGAGACAGGGGAATCACCCCTCCACTTT; CDR3aa: CASRETGESPLHF; v_gene: TRBV12-3/TRBV12-4; j_gene: TRBJ1-6; d_gene: TRBD1; abundance: NA
CDR3nt: TGTGCCAGCAGTGGTGGATACAGGGCTGGAAACATCATATATTTT; CDR3aa: CASSGGYRAGNIIYF; v_gene: TRBV2; j_gene: TRBJ1-3; d_gene: NA; abundance: NA
CDR3nt: TGCGCCAGCAGCTCATGGACAGAAAGATTGGTAAATGAGCAGTTCTTC; CDR3aa: CASSSWTERLVNEQFF; v_gene: TRBV5-1; j_gene: TRBJ2-1; d_gene: NA; abundance: NA
CDR3nt: TGTGCCAGTGCCAGACAGTCCCAAGAGACCCAGTACTTC; CDR3aa: CASARQSQETQYF; v_gene: TRBV19; j_gene: TRBJ2-5; d_gene: NA; abundance: NA
CDR3nt: TGTGCCAGCAGCCAAGTGGCGGTCAGGGCACAGAATTCACCCCTCCACTTT; CDR3aa: CASSQVAVRAQNSPLHF; v_gene: TRBV4-2; j_gene: TRBJ1-6; d_gene: NA; abundance: NA
CDR3nt: TGTGCCAGCAGCTTATCCGGGACAGGGGGAGCTCCCCAGCATTTT; CDR3aa: CASSLSGTGGAPQHF; v_gene: TRBV7-3; j_gene: TRBJ1-5; d_gene: TRBD1; abundance: NA
CDR3nt: TGTGCCAGCAGCCGCCCCGCGAGGGCTGGAAACACCATATATTTT; CDR3aa: CASSRPARAGNTIYF; v_gene: TRBV14; j_gene: TRBJ1-3; d_gene: NA; abundance: NA
CDR3nt: TGTGCCACCAGTGATTCAGACGGGACAGGGTACAATGAGCAGTTCTTC; CDR3aa: CATSDSDGTGYNEQFF; v_gene: TRBV24-1; j_gene: TRBJ2-1; d_gene: TRBD1; abundance: once
CDR3nt: TGTGCCAGCAGCGCAGACAAGTCCACAGATACGCAGTATTTT; CDR3aa: CASSADKSTDTQYF; v_gene: TRBV9; j_gene: TRBJ2-3; d_gene: NA; abundance: once
CDR3nt: TGCGCCAGCAGCCAAGAAGGGGAAAAATCCGGCTATGGCTACACCTTC; CDR3aa: CASSQEGEKSGYGYTF; v_gene: TRBV4-1; j_gene: TRBJ1-2; d_gene: NA; abundance: NA
CDR3nt: TGTGCCAGCAGACCCCTACTAGCGGGAGGGTGGGGCGAGCAGTTCTTC; CDR3aa: CASRPLLAGGWGEQFF; v_gene: TRBV28; j_gene: TRBJ2-1; d_gene: TRBD2; abundance: NA
CDR3nt: TGTGCCAGCAGTGATCGCAGGGGGCCCTACAATGAGCAGTTCTTC; CDR3aa: CASSDRRGPYNEQFF; v_gene: TRBV6-1; j_gene: TRBJ2-1; d_gene: TRBD1; abundance: NA